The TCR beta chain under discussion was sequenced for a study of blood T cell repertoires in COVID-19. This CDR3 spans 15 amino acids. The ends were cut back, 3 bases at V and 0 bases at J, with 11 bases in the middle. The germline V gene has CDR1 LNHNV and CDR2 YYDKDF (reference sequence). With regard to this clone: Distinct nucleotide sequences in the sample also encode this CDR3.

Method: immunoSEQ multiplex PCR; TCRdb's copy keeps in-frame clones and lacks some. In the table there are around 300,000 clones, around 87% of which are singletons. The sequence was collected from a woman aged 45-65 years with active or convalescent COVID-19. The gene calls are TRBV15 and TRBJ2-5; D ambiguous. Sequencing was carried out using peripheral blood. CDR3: CATSSLTAYQETQYF. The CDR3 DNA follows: TGTGCCACCAGCAGCCTCACAGCTTACCAAGAGACCCAGTACTTC.